This T cell receptor beta chain stems from a study of beta chain features in type 1 diabetes. The ends lost 7 bases at V and 1 base at J; junction bases unmatched: 7. The CDR3 has 15 residues. Germline V gives CDR1 MGHDK, CDR2 SYGVNS. Sorting of CD4+ naive, central memory, regulatory and stem cell-like memory cells was performed via CD45RO/CCR7/CD25/CD127/CD95/CD27. About this clone itself: What it binds is unknown.

Study observations and caveats: Sequencing used cDNA, and cells with high TCR expression could therefore be over-represented. Type 1 diabetes patients had fewer VDJ junction insertions and more deletions.

What was sequenced were expressed TCRB transcripts, since all of the isolated RNA had been reverse transcribed. Profiling relied on immunoSEQ multiplex PCR, and the TCRdb table lists in-frame clones only, not all of them. The table has about 400,000 clones, roughly 12% seen once. The sequenced material came from naive CD4+ T cells from blood. This chain connects TRBV25-1 to TRBJ1-1, with 9 bases lining up with TRBD1. The sequence was obtained from a man aged 18 to 29 in good health. CDR3 protein: CASTDQDRGNTEAFF. The CDR3 region has the DNA TGTGCCAGCACCGACCAGGACAGGGGGAACACTGAAGCTTTCTTT. The variable domain in full, with the rest retrieved from reference TRBV25-1 and TRBJ1-1, is EADIYQTPRYLVIGTGKKITLECSQTMGHDKMYWYQQDPGMELHLIHYSYGVNSTEKGDLSSESTVSRIRTEHFPLTLESARPSHTSQYLCASTDQDRGNTEAFFGQGTRLTVV.